The source of this T cell receptor (beta chain) is a study of blood T cell repertoires in COVID-19. Across the study: Italy, Spain and the United States were the sources of the convalescent and acute COVID-19 samples.

The V end was cut by 0 bases, the J end by 7 bases, with 6 bases between. The CDR3 contains 11 residues. Germline V gene lookup returns CDR1 GTSNPN and CDR2 SVGIG (reference sequence). Per the study methods: Reference gene primer amplification gave estimated nucleated cell counts. TCRdb's copy holds only in-frame clones and misses some; the assay was immunoSEQ multiplex PCR. From that table come the V and J calls and clone size; the DNA was used to work out D and trimming. In the table there are 250,000 to 300,000 clones, 91% of which are singletons. Participants were aged roughly 18 to 89 years, lived in under 30 US areas, and enrolled virtually. Participants' reported clinical history set cohort assignment. As for this clone: Different DNA sequences within this sample yield the same CDR3.

The clonotype comes from a human donor in a cohort exposed to, infected with or recovered from COVID-19 (not recorded which). The donor label of this sample is uncertain. Sequencing was performed on PBMCs or T cells enriched from blood (not recorded which). The V gene is TRBV30, the J gene TRBJ1-2; D is possibly TRBD1 (6 bases). The CDR3 loop is CAWSVGGGYTF. DNA for the CDR3: TGTGCCTGGAGTGTAGGGGGTGGCTACACCTTC.